This section outlines one TCR beta chain sequence together with its context. Relative to the germline gene, one junction end is altered; a read error may explain this. TCRdb re-derived calls from the 5' RACE reads in MiXCR, one entry per CDR3 protein. The sample lists 200,000 to 300,000 distinct CDR3 sequences; 15% to 19% were seen once. This CDR3 comprises 14 residues. This sample was taken from a study of T-cell memory formation after mild COVID-19. Study context: Largely, TCR clusters stayed within a single donor.

The material sequenced was PBMCs or a T cell subset sorted from them (not recorded which). J is TRBJ1-1 and V is TRBV12-3 or TRBV12-4; D is uncertain. This receptor was taken from an adult woman who had mild COVID-19 (a few samples of this study predate the infection). Cell type and time point are not known. CDR3 coding DNA: TGTGGCAGCAGTCCGCAGGTTATGAACACTGAAGCTTTCTTT. Encoded protein: CGSSPQVMNTEAFF.